These T cell receptor beta chains were read from a single sample in a study of post-analysis software for immune sequencing data. Each CDR3 protein is one row after TCRdb ran MiXCR on the PCR reads. This table has approximately 770,000 distinct CDR3 sequences, around 45% appearing once. Sequences were obtained from blood. All receptors come from a girl aged 10 to 17 with multiple sclerosis. Both conserved end residues are part of each CDR3. The order of the fields is V gene, J gene, clone size, D gene, CDR3 DNA, CDR3 protein. A D gene is named only where the DNA matches it firmly. Clone size appears in some rows only: once, few, many, or a class for an expanded clone.

V: TRBV4-3; J: TRBJ2-7; size: few; D: TRBD1; DNA: TGCGCCAGCAGCATCCGACAGGGGGCTTACGAGCAGTACTTC; CDR3: CASSIRQGAYEQYF
V: TRBV7-9; J: TRBJ2-1; size: .; D: .; DNA: TGTGCCAGCAGCTTAGCGCTCAGAGGGATCGGCTACAATGAGCAGTTCTTC; CDR3: CASSLALRGIGYNEQFF
V: TRBV12-3/TRBV12-4; J: TRBJ1-2; size: .; D: .; DNA: TGTGCCACCAGGGACTCCCATGGCTACACCTTC; CDR3: CATRDSHGYTF
V: TRBV20-1; J: TRBJ1-5; size: few; D: TRBD1; DNA: TGCAGTGCCCGGACAGGGGGCGGTAGCAATCAGCCCCAGCATTTT; CDR3: CSARTGGGSNQPQHF
V: TRBV29-1; J: TRBJ2-1; size: few; D: TRBD2; DNA: TGCAGCGACCGACTAGCGGGGGGCAATGAGCAGTTCTTC; CDR3: CSDRLAGGNEQFF
V: TRBV4-3; J: TRBJ1-3; size: few; D: .; DNA: TGCGCCAGCAGCCAAGATGGGAGTTCCGGAAACACCATATATTTT; CDR3: CASSQDGSSGNTIYF
V: TRBV7-9; J: TRBJ2-7; size: .; D: TRBD1; DNA: TGTGCCAACAGTAGACAGGGCCGCCCCTACGAGCAGTACTTC; CDR3: CANSRQGRPYEQYF
V: TRBV20-1; J: TRBJ1-5; size: few; D: .; DNA: TGCAGTGCTAGTATCCAGGGTGTTTCTCCCCAGCATTTT; CDR3: CSASIQGVSPQHF
V: TRBV7-9; J: TRBJ2-7; size: .; D: .; DNA: TGTGCCAGCAGCCCCCTTCACGCCTGGGCCTACGAGCAGTACTTC; CDR3: CASSPLHAWAYEQYF
V: TRBV7-9; J: TRBJ1-5; size: .; D: TRBD1; DNA: TGTGCCAGCAGCCGGACAGGGTCGGGCAATCAGCCCCAGCATTTT; CDR3: CASSRTGSGNQPQHF
V: TRBV6-6; J: TRBJ1-2; size: few; D: TRBD1; DNA: TGTGCCAGTCACAACCAGCAGGGGGTTGATGGCTACACCTTC; CDR3: CASHNQQGVDGYTF
V: TRBV20-1; J: TRBJ2-5; size: few; D: TRBD2; DNA: TGCAGTGCTGAAGGCGCACGCGGGAGGGCGGTGGAGACCCAGTACTTC; CDR3: CSAEGARGRAVETQYF
V: TRBV20-1; J: TRBJ2-3; size: few; D: TRBD2; DNA: TGCAGTGCTAGGGGACTAGTCCGTTCAGATACGCAGTATTTT; CDR3: CSARGLVRSDTQYF
V: TRBV10-3; J: TRBJ1-6; size: few; D: TRBD1; DNA: TGTGCCATCAGTGGGGGACAGGATAATTCACCCCTCCACTTT; CDR3: CAISGGQDNSPLHF
V: TRBV7-2; J: TRBJ1-6; size: .; D: TRBD1; DNA: TGTGCCAGCAGGAACAGGGGTAATTCACCCCTCCACTTT; CDR3: CASRNRGNSPLHF
V: TRBV7-3; J: TRBJ2-3; size: .; D: .; DNA: TGTGCCAGCAGCTTTGGAGGAAGTGACACAGATACGCAGTATTTT; CDR3: CASSFGGSDTDTQYF
V: TRBV29-1; J: TRBJ2-5; size: .; D: TRBD1; DNA: TGCAGCGTGGTCCCCCAGGGACAGCAAGAGACCCAGTACTTC; CDR3: CSVVPQGQQETQYF
V: TRBV12-3/TRBV12-4; J: TRBJ1-2; size: .; D: .; DNA: TGTGCCAGCATCGGTATAGGCAGGGACTCCTATGGCTACACCTTC; CDR3: CASIGIGRDSYGYTF
V: TRBV7-8; J: TRBJ2-7; size: few; D: .; DNA: TGTGCCAGCAGCTTAGCGCTCAGGGCCGAGCAGTACTTC; CDR3: CASSLALRAEQYF
V: TRBV6-2/TRBV6-3; J: TRBJ2-1; size: .; D: .; DNA: TGTGCCAGCACGTACGGGGGAAGGATCAATGAGCAGTTCTTC; CDR3: CASTYGGRINEQFF
V: TRBV29-1; J: TRBJ2-1; size: .; D: .; DNA: TGCAGCGGACCCACGGGATCCTCCTACAATGAGCAGTTCTTC; CDR3: CSGPTGSSYNEQFF
V: TRBV20-1; J: TRBJ2-1; size: .; D: .; DNA: TGCAGCGCTAGAAGGGCTGAGGGTACGTACAATGAGCAGTTCTTC; CDR3: CSARRAEGTYNEQFF
V: TRBV2; J: TRBJ2-4; size: .; D: TRBD2; DNA: TGTGCCAGCAGTCAGCGGGACCCCCCTTTAGGGAATCTGTACTTC; CDR3: CASSQRDPPLGNLYF
V: TRBV20-1; J: TRBJ2-5; size: .; D: TRBD2; DNA: TGCAGTGCTAGAGTAGCGGGCCCCCAAGAGACCCAGTACTTC; CDR3: CSARVAGPQETQYF
V: TRBV5-6; J: TRBJ2-3; size: few; D: .; DNA: TGTGCCAGCAGCGTTGGGGCTAGAAGTTCGGATACGCAGTATTTT; CDR3: CASSVGARSSDTQYF
V: TRBV6-5; J: TRBJ2-4; size: .; D: .; DNA: TGTGCCAGCAGCCAGCCACTTATAGCCAAAAACATTCAGTACTTC; CDR3: CASSQPLIAKNIQYF
V: TRBV15; J: TRBJ2-1; size: few; D: TRBD2; DNA: TGTGCCACCAGCGGACCGGGACTACCAAACAATGAGCAGTTCTTC; CDR3: CATSGPGLPNNEQFF
V: TRBV9; J: TRBJ2-1; size: .; D: TRBD2; DNA: TGTGCCAGCAACGCAGCGGGGGGGGACAATGAGCAGTTCTTC; CDR3: CASNAAGGDNEQFF
V: TRBV28; J: TRBJ2-7; size: .; D: TRBD1; DNA: TGTGCCAGCACCCGGGGCAGGGGGAGCTCCTACGAGCAGTACTTC; CDR3: CASTRGRGSSYEQYF
V: TRBV5-8; J: TRBJ2-3; size: .; D: .; DNA: TGTGCCAGCAGCTTGAAGTACAGGGCTTCGTCAGATACGCAGTATTTT; CDR3: CASSLKYRASSDTQYF
V: TRBV7-2; J: TRBJ2-7; size: .; D: TRBD1; DNA: TGTGCCAGAGTGACAGGGGAGGACGAGCAGTACTTC; CDR3: CARVTGEDEQYF
V: TRBV4-2; J: TRBJ1-1; size: .; D: TRBD1; DNA: TGTGCCAGCAGCCCCGCGACAGGGTTGAACACTGAAGCTTTCTTT; CDR3: CASSPATGLNTEAFF
V: TRBV10-3; J: TRBJ2-3; size: .; D: .; DNA: TGTGCCATCAGTACGGCTTCCCCAGATACGCAGTATTTT; CDR3: CAISTASPDTQYF
V: TRBV11-2; J: TRBJ2-5; size: .; D: .; DNA: TGTGCCAGCAGCTTGTCCGGGACAAAAACGTCGGGGACCCAGTACTTC; CDR3: CASSLSGTKTSGTQYF
V: TRBV4-2; J: TRBJ2-1; size: .; D: TRBD2; DNA: TGTGCCAGCACCCTAGACCTAGCGGGAGGGCGCGAGCAGTTCTTC; CDR3: CASTLDLAGGREQFF
V: TRBV20-1; J: TRBJ1-1; size: .; D: .; DNA: TGCAGTGCTAGGACAAGAGTTGCTGAAGCTTTCTTT; CDR3: CSARTRVAEAFF
V: TRBV29-1; J: TRBJ1-5; size: few; D: .; DNA: TGCAGCGTTACGACCGGGGGAGGGCAGCCCCAGCATTTT; CDR3: CSVTTGGGQPQHF
V: TRBV5-1; J: TRBJ1-1; size: few; D: .; DNA: TGCGCCCGCAGCTTGGTCCAGGGAGGCACTGAAGCTTTCTTT; CDR3: CARSLVQGGTEAFF
V: TRBV4-1; J: TRBJ1-1; size: .; D: .; DNA: TGCGCCAGCAGCCAAGATGCTGGGACTGAAGCTTTCTTT; CDR3: CASSQDAGTEAFF
V: TRBV7-3; J: TRBJ2-5; size: few; D: TRBD2; DNA: TGTGCCAGCAGCTTACTAGCGGGAGTCCAAGAGACCCAGTACTTC; CDR3: CASSLLAGVQETQYF
V: TRBV7-9; J: TRBJ2-1; size: .; D: .; DNA: TGTGCCAGCAGCCCGTATAGCGAAAATGAGCAGTTCTTC; CDR3: CASSPYSENEQFF
V: TRBV7-2; J: TRBJ2-7; size: .; D: TRBD2; DNA: TGTGCCAGCAGCGTTAGCGGGGTCTACGAGCAGTACTTC; CDR3: CASSVSGVYEQYF
V: TRBV5-5; J: TRBJ1-2; size: .; D: TRBD1; DNA: TGTGCCAGCAGCACCAGGGGGCTCCAACCCTTGGGCTACACCTTC; CDR3: CASSTRGLQPLGYTF
V: TRBV9; J: TRBJ2-7; size: .; D: .; DNA: TGTGCCAGCAGCGTGGCGGATCTCACCTACAATGAGCAGTACTTC; CDR3: CASSVADLTYNEQYF
V: TRBV29-1; J: TRBJ2-3; size: once; D: TRBD1; DNA: TGCAGCCAACGAGGGACAGGGTCTAGAGATACGCAGTATTTT; CDR3: CSQRGTGSRDTQYF
V: TRBV29-1; J: TRBJ2-3; size: .; D: TRBD1; DNA: TGCAGCGTTGTCGCACAGGGGGCGTCAGATACGCAGTATTTT; CDR3: CSVVAQGASDTQYF
V: TRBV20-1; J: TRBJ2-1; size: .; D: TRBD2; DNA: TGCAGTGCTTTTACTAGCGGGAAGGGTAGTGAGCAGTTCTTC; CDR3: CSAFTSGKGSEQFF
V: TRBV29-1; J: TRBJ1-2; size: .; D: .; DNA: TGCAGCGTTGATGAGGGCCCCTATGGCTACACCTTC; CDR3: CSVDEGPYGYTF
V: TRBV29-1; J: TRBJ2-4; size: few; D: .; DNA: TGCAGCGTTGTTATTGGCTCACTAGCCAAAAACATTCAGTACTTC; CDR3: CSVVIGSLAKNIQYF
V: TRBV20-1; J: TRBJ2-7; size: few; D: .; DNA: TGCAGTGCGGCTGGGACAGGCAGGACCGGGACTAGCCTCTACGAGCAGTACTTC; CDR3: CSAAGTGRTGTSLYEQYF
V: TRBV15; J: TRBJ2-5; size: few; D: TRBD2; DNA: TGTGCCACCAGCAGAGATCAGCGGGAGCCGGGAGAGACCCAGTACTTC; CDR3: CATSRDQREPGETQYF
V: TRBV5-6; J: TRBJ2-7; size: .; D: TRBD1; DNA: TGTGCCAGCAGCTTGAGGGACAGGGGAGGTGCCTACGAGCAGTACTTC; CDR3: CASSLRDRGGAYEQYF
V: TRBV6-1; J: TRBJ2-7; size: few; D: .; DNA: TGTGCCAGCAGTGAATCCGGGGAGCAGTACTTC; CDR3: CASSESGEQYF
V: TRBV5-8; J: TRBJ2-3; size: few; D: TRBD2; DNA: TGTGCCAGCAGCTTGGTTGGCGGGAGTTTGTCAGATACGCAGTATTTT; CDR3: CASSLVGGSLSDTQYF
V: TRBV11-1; J: TRBJ2-1; size: once; D: .; DNA: TGTGCCAGCAGCTTAATCGGTATGGCGGGCTGGCAGTTCTTC; CDR3: CASSLIGMAGWQFF
V: TRBV7-9; J: TRBJ1-5; size: .; D: .; DNA: TGTGCCAGCAGCTTAGACGGGCCCTGGGGTCAGCCCCAGCATTTT; CDR3: CASSLDGPWGQPQHF
V: TRBV20-1; J: TRBJ1-4; size: few; D: .; DNA: TGCAGTGCCCCGGACGGCCCTAATGAAAAACTGTTTTTT; CDR3: CSAPDGPNEKLFF
V: TRBV20-1; J: TRBJ2-4; size: .; D: .; DNA: TGCAGTGCTAGCGGTTACAAAAACATTCAGTACTTC; CDR3: CSASGYKNIQYF
V: TRBV29-1; J: TRBJ1-1; size: .; D: .; DNA: TGCAGCGTTGCGGTTTGGGGTGAAGCTTTCTTT; CDR3: CSVAVWGEAFF
V: TRBV12-3/TRBV12-4; J: TRBJ2-7; size: .; D: .; DNA: TGTGCCAGCAGTTCGACGGCCGCCTACGAGCAGTACTTC; CDR3: CASSSTAAYEQYF